One and the same sample provided the 15 T cell receptor beta chains below, sequenced in a study of T cells in tuberculosis. TCRdb keeps only in-frame clones here, not all; method: immunoSEQ multiplex PCR. Found here are over 40,000 clones, 95% of them singletons; the top ten hold 3% to 4%. Sequencing was performed on PBMCs. Source of these receptors: a donor aged 10-29 years with latent tuberculosis or without tuberculosis infection.

This chain uses TRBV27 with TRBJ1-6; TRBD1 matches 7 bases. Germline loops: CDR1 MNHEY, CDR2 SMNVEV (reference sequence). V lost 5 bases and J lost 7; bases outside the gene matches: 5. The CDR3 sequence is 14 residues long. The CDR3, as DNA: TGTGCCAGCAGTCTACAGGGGCAGAATTCACCCCTCCACTTT. The encoded protein is CASSLQGQNSPLHF.

This rearrangement joins TRBV21-1 to TRBJ2-7; the table's D call of TRBD1 was not tested on the DNA. TRBV21-1 is a pseudogene. This CDR3 has 15 residues. The DNA of the CDR3 is TGTGCCAGCAGCACTTGGGGACAGATCTCCTACGAGCAGTACTTC. This codes for CASSTWGQISYEQYF.

The chain employs TRBV30 and TRBJ2-1, with D maybe TRBD1 (6 bases). Germline V gene data show CDR1 as GTSNPN and CDR2 as SVGIG (reference sequence). The length of the CDR3 is 14 residues. V lost 0 bases and J lost 4, with 10 bases in between. The CDR3 coding sequence is TGTGCCTGGAGTGTACGGGACACATACAATGAGCAGTTCTTC. Its translation is CAWSVRDTYNEQFF.

The chain carries TRBV30 and TRBJ2-7; 8 nucleotides match TRBD1. CDR1 is GTSNPN, CDR2 SVGIG, per germline (reference sequence). The V and J ends lost 5 bases and 1 base, in that order; junction bases with no gene match: 7. The CDR3 length is 14 residues. The CDR3 DNA sequence: TGTGCCTGGGGACCCGGGACAGGTTCCTACGAGCAGTACTTC. This gives the protein CAWGPGTGSYEQYF.

V and J are TRBV19 and TRBJ1-3; D is undetermined. The CDR3 has 18 residues. In germline, CDR1 is LNHDA, CDR2 SQIVND (reference sequence). Deletions cut 3 bases from V and 0 bases from J, with 18 bases between. CDR3 loop: CASSMMRRESSSGNTIYF. For the CDR3, the DNA is TGTGCCAGTAGTATGATGCGAAGGGAGTCATCCTCTGGAAACACCATATATTTT. The whole variable domain, remainder taken from reference TRBV19 and TRBJ1-3, is DGGITQSPKYLFRKEGQNVTLSCEQNLNHDAMYWYRQDPGQGLRLIYYSQIVNDFQKGDIAEGYSVSREKKESFPLTVTSAQKNPTAFYLCASSMMRRESSSGNTIYFGEGSWLTVV.

V usage is TRBV5-1 and J usage is TRBJ2-5, with 16 positions matching TRBD2. The V gene's germline CDR1 is SGHRS and CDR2 YFSETQ. V dropped 4 bases and J dropped 1; count of bases not matched to a gene: 4. The CDR3 length is 17 residues. CDR3 residues: CASSLGTSGGAQETQYF. The CDR3 DNA reads TGCGCCAGCAGCCTTGGGACTAGCGGGGGGGCCCAAGAGACCCAGTACTTC.

This clone has just one count. The chain carries TRBV5-1 and TRBJ2-5, with 7 positions matching TRBD2. The CDR3 extends over 14 amino acids. V was clipped by 4 bases and J by 1 base; unmatched bases: 4. The germline CDR1 and CDR2 sequences are SGHRS and YFSETQ. CDR3 sequence: CASSTGRGQETQYF. The CDR3 region has the DNA TGCGCCAGCAGCACGGGGAGGGGCCAAGAGACCCAGTACTTC.

This chain links TRBV14 with TRBJ1-1; a weak D match, TRBD1 (5 bases). CDR1 and CDR2 (germline): SGHDN, FVKESK. The V and J ends lost 0 bases and 11 bases respectively, with 13 bases between them. The CDR3 spans 13 residues. The CDR3: CASSQDLQASAFF. The DNA for the CDR3 is TGTGCCAGCAGCCAAGATTTACAGGCAAGCGCTTTCTTT.

This clone was recorded a few times. This chain uses TRBV9 with TRBJ2-5, with TRBD2 identical over 9 bases. The CDR3 runs 16 residues. After removal of 0 bases from V and 0 bases from J, the junction contained 3 bases not matched to a gene. Germline V gene lookup returns CDR1 SGDLS and CDR2 YYNGEE. CDR3 region: CASSVGASGNQETQYF. The CDR3 DNA sequence: TGTGCCAGCAGCGTAGGGGCTAGCGGGAACCAAGAGACCCAGTACTTC.

This clone was detected only once. V usage is TRBV2 and J usage is TRBJ1-1, with a tentative D call TRBD1 (5 bases). CDR3 length equals 15 residues. CDR1 SNHLY and CDR2 FYNNEI come from the germline V gene. Deletions cut 7 bases from V and 6 bases from J, with 21 bases between. CDR3 nucleotide sequence: TGTGCCAGCACCCAAGTTGGGGCCAAGGACGCTGAAGCTTTCTTT. Translating it yields CASTQVGAKDAEAFF. The whole variable domain, filled in from reference TRBV2 and TRBJ1-1, reads EPEVTQTPSHQVTQMGQEVILRCVPISNHLYFYWYRQILGQKVEFLVSFYNNEISEKSEIFDDQFSVERPDGSNFTLKIRSTKLEDSAMYFCASTQVGAKDAEAFFGQGTRLTVV.

The rearrangement joins TRBV6-4 to TRBJ2-3; TRBD2 agrees at 11 bases. The V segment lost 6 bases and the J segment 5 bases; nucleotides outside the gene matches: 7. The CDR3 has 15 amino acids. Germline V gene data show CDR1 as MRHNA and CDR2 as SNTAGT. CDR3 residues: CASRYSGGARDTQYF. In DNA, the CDR3 is TGTGCCAGCAGATATAGCGGGGGGGCGAGAGATACGCAGTATTTT.

The chain combines TRBV5-1 with TRBJ2-7; D remains unclear. The length of the CDR3 is 15 residues. The V gene lost 0 bases and the J gene lost 7 bases, with 17 bases spanning the gap. Per the germline V gene, CDR1 is SGHRS and CDR2 is YFSETQ. CDR3 loop: CASSLESNGIGEQYF. In nucleotides, the CDR3 is TGCGCCAGCAGCTTGGAGTCAAATGGTATCGGTGAGCAGTACTTC.

The chain carries TRBV6-5 and TRBJ1-1, with D maybe TRBD1 (5 bases). V gave up 7 bases and J gave up 2 bases, with 14 bases separating them. This CDR3 is 14 amino acids long. The germline gives CDR1 MNHEY, CDR2 SVGAGI. Written as DNA, the CDR3 is TGTGCCAGCATCCTTCTCGGGGGTAACACTGAAGCTTTCTTT. Translated, it gives CASILLGGNTEAFF.

The chain joins TRBV27 to TRBJ2-5; 8 bases align to TRBD2. V dropped 1 base and J dropped 6; count of bases not matched to a gene: 10. The CDR3 loop spans 16 amino acids. The germline V gene encodes CDR1 MNHEY and CDR2 SMNVEV (reference sequence). CDR3 bases: TGTGCCAGCAGTTTATTTGTCGGGGGGGCCGGTAAGACCCAGTACTTC. Protein product: CASSLFVGGAGKTQYF.

J is TRBJ1-5 and V is TRBV2, with 7 bases that match TRBD1. The germline V gene encodes CDR1 SNHLY and CDR2 FYNNEI. CDR3 length: 14 residues. The J segment lost 6 bases and the V segment lost 7 bases, leaving 9 bases of the junction unmatched. The CDR3 here is CASMIRGQGQPQHF. In DNA form, the CDR3 reads TGTGCCAGCATGATAAGGGGGCAGGGTCAGCCCCAGCATTTT.